This T cell receptor beta chain was documented in a study of shared clonotypes between healthy human individuals. The assay was immunoSEQ multiplex PCR, and TCRdb's table has in-frame clones only and misses some. This sample carries some 2 million clones, approximately 95% of them seen once, and the ten largest clones take roughly 1%. Details on this clone: Other nucleotide sequences in the sample specify the same CDR3.

The CDR3 is made up of 14 amino acids. With 1 base removed from V and 3 bases from J, the gap between germline ends came to 10 bases. The V gene's germline CDR1 is SEHNR and CDR2 FQNEAQ (reference sequence). Terminally differentiated effector memory CD45RA+ cells were excluded by CCR7 positive selection of CD45RO-negative cells. The chain recombines TRBV7-9 with TRBJ2-7; D is tentatively TRBD1 or TRBD2 (5 bases each). The clonotype comes from a man aged 18 to 35 in good health. Material for sequencing was naive CD8+ T cells sorted from blood. This chain's CDR3 is CASSLEGRSYEQYF. Here the CDR3 DNA reads TGTGCCAGCAGCTTAGAGGGACGCAGCTACGAGCAGTACTTC.